The following is a T cell receptor (beta chain) sequence with its context. TCRdb re-analysed the RT-PCR reads in MiXCR, keeping a single row per CDR3 protein. The sample records 500,000 to 650,000 distinct CDR3 sequences, under 9% being singletons. This CDR3 region has 21 residues. The data derive from a study of response to subunit inactivated influenza vaccine. This chain joins TRBV21-1 and TRBJ2-6; TRBD1, as called in the table, went unchecked against the DNA. TRBV21-1 constitutes a pseudogene. The receptor was derived from a man between 50 and 69 years old who received an inactivated influenza vaccine. The sequences come from PBMCs from blood, collected 23 to 25 months after vaccination. The CDR3 here is CASKTRVWYRDHYSGANVLTF. As DNA, the CDR3 is TGTGCCAGCAAAACGCGGGTATGGTATAGGGACCACTACTCTGGGGCCAACGTCCTGACTTTC.